This T cell receptor (beta chain) appears in the sequencing data of a study of OX40 agonist ivuxolimab in advanced cancers. This clone was picked up a small number of times. Produced via immunoSEQ multiplex PCR; TCRdb's table is partial and in-frame only. The data show 85,000 to 95,000 clones, 91% seen once. Source: CD4+ or CD8+ T cells sorted from blood, taken in a trial of the OX40 agonist ivuxolimab. This receptor was obtained from an adult with an advanced solid tumor such as melanoma, head and neck, liver or kidney cancer.

CDR3 amino acids: CASSYSPSPAQETQYF. The CDR3 coding sequence is TGTGCCAGCAGTTACTCGCCGAGCCCAGCGCAAGAGACCCAGTACTTC. The V and J genes are TRBV6-5 and TRBJ2-5; D remains unclear. Germline CDR1 and CDR2: MNHEY and SVGAGI. Between the trimmed V and J ends, which lost 0 bases and 2 bases, there was a span of 13 bases. This CDR3 is 16 amino acids long.